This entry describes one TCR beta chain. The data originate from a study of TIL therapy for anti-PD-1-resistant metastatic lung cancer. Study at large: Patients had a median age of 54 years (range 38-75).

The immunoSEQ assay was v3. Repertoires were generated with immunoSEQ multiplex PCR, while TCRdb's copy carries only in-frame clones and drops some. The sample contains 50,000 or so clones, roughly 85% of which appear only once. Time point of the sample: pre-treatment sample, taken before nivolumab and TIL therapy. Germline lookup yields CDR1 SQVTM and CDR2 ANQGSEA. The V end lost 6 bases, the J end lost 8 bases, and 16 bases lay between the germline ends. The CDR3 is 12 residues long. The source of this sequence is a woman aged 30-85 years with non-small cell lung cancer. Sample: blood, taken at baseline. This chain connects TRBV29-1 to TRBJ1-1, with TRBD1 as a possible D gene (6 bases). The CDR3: CSVDQSGTEAFF. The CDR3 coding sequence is TGCAGCGTCGACCAATCCGGGACAGAAGCTTTCTTT.